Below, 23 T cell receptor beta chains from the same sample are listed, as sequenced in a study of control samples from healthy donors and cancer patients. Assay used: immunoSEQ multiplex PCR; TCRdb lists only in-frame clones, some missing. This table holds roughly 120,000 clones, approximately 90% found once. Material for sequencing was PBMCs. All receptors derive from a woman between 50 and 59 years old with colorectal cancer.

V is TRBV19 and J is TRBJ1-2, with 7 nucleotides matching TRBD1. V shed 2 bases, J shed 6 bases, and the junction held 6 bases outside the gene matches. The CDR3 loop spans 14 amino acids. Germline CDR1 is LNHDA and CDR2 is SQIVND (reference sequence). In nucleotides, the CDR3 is TGTGCCAGTAGTATAAGAGGGGGGACAGATGGCTACACCTTC. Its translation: CASSIRGGTDGYTF.

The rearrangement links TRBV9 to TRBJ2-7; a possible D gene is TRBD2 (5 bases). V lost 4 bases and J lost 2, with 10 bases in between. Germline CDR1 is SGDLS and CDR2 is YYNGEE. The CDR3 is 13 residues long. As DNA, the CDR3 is TGTGCCAGCAGCCCAGCGGAGACCTACGAGCAGTACTTC. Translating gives CASSPAETYEQYF.

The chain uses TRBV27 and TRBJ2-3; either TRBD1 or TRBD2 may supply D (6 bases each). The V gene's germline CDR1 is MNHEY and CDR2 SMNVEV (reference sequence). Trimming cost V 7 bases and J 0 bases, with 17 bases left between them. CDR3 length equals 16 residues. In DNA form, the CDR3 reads TGTGCCAGCAAATCCTTAGGGGGGACTAGCACAGATACGCAGTATTTT. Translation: CASKSLGGTSTDTQYF.

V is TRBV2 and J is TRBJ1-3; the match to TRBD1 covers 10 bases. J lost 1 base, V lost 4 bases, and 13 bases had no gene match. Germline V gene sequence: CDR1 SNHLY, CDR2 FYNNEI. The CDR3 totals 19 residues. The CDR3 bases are TGTGCCAGCAGTGGAAGACAGGGGGCTACTTTCAGGTCTGGAAACACCATATATTTT. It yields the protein CASSGRQGATFRSGNTIYF.

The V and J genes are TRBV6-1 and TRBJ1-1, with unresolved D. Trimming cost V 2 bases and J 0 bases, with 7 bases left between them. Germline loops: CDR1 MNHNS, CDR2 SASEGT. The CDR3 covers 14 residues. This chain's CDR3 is CASSESGVNTEAFF. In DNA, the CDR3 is TGTGCCAGCAGTGAATCGGGCGTGAACACTGAAGCTTTCTTT.

The CDR3 region has the DNA TGTGCCAGCAGCTTGGGGACAGCCCTCGACTATGGCTACACCTTC. Its translation is CASSLGTALDYGYTF. The rearrangement links TRBV9 to TRBJ1-2, with TRBD1 matching 7 bases. J was trimmed by 3 bases and V by 4 bases; bases with no gene match: 9. The CDR3 sequence is 15 residues long. Per germline, CDR1 SGDLS and CDR2 YYNGEE.

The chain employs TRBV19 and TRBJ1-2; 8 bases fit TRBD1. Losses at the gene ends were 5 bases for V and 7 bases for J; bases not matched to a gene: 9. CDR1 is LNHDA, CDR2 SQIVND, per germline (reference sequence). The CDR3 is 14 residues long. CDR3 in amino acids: CASSLRQGLAGYTF. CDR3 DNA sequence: TGTGCCAGTAGTTTGCGACAGGGGTTGGCTGGCTACACCTTC.

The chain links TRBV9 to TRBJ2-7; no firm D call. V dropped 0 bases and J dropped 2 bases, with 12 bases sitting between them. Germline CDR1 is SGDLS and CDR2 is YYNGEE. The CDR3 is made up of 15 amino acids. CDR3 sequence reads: CASSVGSGATYEQYF. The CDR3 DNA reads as TGTGCCAGCAGCGTAGGTTCAGGCGCAACCTACGAGCAGTACTTC.

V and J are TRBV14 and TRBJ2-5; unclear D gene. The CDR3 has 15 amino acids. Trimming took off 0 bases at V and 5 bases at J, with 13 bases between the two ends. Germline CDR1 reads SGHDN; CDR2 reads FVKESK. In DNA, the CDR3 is TGTGCCAGCAGCCAAGATACCGGGCGCAGCGAGACCCAGTACTTC. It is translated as CASSQDTGRSETQYF.

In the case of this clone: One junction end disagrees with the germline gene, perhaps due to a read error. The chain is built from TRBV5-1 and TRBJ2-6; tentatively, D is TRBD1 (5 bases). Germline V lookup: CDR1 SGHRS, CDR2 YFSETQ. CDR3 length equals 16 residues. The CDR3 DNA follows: TGCGCCAGCAGCTTGGGGGAAAGCTCTGGGGCCAACGTCCTAACTTTC. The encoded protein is CASSLGESSGANVLTF.

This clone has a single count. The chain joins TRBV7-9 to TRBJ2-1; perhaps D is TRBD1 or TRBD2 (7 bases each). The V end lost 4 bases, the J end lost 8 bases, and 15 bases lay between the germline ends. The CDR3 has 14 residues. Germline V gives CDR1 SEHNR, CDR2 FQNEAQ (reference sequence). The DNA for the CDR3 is TGTGCCAGCAGCTCCCAGGGGGGGGGCTATGAGCAGTTCTTC. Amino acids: CASSSQGGGYEQFF.

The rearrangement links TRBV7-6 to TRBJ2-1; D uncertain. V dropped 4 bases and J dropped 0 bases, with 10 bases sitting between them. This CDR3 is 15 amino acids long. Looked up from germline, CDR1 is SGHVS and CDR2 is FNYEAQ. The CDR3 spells CASSSPGSSYNEQFF. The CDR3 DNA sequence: TGTGCCAGCAGCTCCCCGGGCAGCTCCTACAATGAGCAGTTCTTC.

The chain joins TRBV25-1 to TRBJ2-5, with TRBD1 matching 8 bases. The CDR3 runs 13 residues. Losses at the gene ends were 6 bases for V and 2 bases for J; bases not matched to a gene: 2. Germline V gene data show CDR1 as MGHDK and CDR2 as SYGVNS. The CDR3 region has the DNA TGTGCCAGCAGACGACAGGGGCAAGAGACCCAGTACTTC. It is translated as CASRRQGQETQYF.

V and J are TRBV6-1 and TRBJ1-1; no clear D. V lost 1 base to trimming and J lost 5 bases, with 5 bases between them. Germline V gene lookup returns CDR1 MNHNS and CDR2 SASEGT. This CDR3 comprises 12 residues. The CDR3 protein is CASSEVGTEAFF. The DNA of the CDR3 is TGTGCCAGCAGTGAAGTTGGTACTGAAGCTTTCTTT.

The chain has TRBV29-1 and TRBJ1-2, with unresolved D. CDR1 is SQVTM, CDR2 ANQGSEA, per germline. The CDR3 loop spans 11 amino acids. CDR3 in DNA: TGCATTGCGACCGAAAACTATGGCTACACCTTC. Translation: CIATENYGYTF.

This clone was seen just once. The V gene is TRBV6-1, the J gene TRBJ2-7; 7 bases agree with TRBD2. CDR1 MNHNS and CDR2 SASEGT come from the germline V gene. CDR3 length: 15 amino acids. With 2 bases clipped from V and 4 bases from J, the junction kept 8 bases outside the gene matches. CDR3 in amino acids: CASSEWGGGLYEQYF. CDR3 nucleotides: TGTGCCAGCAGTGAATGGGGCGGGGGTTTATACGAGCAGTACTTC.

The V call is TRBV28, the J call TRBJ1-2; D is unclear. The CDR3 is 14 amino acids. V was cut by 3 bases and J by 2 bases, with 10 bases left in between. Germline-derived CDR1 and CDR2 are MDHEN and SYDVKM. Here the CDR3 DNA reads TGTGCCAGCAGTTTGAAGGTTAGGAACTATGGCTACACCTTC. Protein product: CASSLKVRNYGYTF.

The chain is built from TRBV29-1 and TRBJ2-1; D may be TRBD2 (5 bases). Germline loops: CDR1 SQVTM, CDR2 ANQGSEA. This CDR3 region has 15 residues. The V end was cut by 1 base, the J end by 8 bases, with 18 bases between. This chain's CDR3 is CSVEGREEGRDEQFF. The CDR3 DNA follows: TGCAGCGTTGAAGGAAGGGAAGAGGGCCGGGATGAGCAGTTCTTC.

CDR3 residues: CASSLGAGQPQHF. The CDR3 DNA follows: TGTGCCAGCAGCTTAGGGGCGGGTCAGCCCCAGCATTTT. The chain has TRBV11-2 and TRBJ1-5, with unresolved D. Per germline, CDR1 SGHAT and CDR2 FQNNGV. This CDR3 comprises 13 residues. The V end was cut by 1 base, the J end by 6 bases, with 7 bases between.

The CDR3 DNA reads TGTGCCAGCAGCTTTAGCCACGGAGCCTACGAGCAGTACTTC. It codes for CASSFSHGAYEQYF. The chain has TRBV7-3 and TRBJ2-7; no clear D. V lost 3 bases and J lost 2, with 11 bases in between. The CDR3 is made up of 14 amino acids. Germline V gives CDR1 SGHTA, CDR2 FQGTGA.

This CDR3 is CASSGGSVDNEQFF. The CDR3 bases are TGTGCCAGCAGCGGGGGCTCAGTTGACAATGAGCAGTTCTTC. The chain uses TRBV11-3 and TRBJ2-1; TRBD1 is a possible D gene (6 bases). The V end was cut by 5 bases, the J end by 5 bases, with 13 bases between. The CDR3 spans 14 residues. Germline-derived CDR1 and CDR2 are SGHNT and YENEEA.

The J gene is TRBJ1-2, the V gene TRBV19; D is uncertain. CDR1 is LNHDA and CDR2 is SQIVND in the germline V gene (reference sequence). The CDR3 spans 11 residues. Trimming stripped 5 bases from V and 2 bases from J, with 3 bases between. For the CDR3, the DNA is TGTGCCAGTAGTCCAAACTATGGCTACACCTTC. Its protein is CASSPNYGYTF.

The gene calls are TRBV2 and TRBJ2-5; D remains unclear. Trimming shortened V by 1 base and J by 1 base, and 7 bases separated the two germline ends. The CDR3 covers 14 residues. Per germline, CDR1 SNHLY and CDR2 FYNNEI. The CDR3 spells CASSEEAVQETQYF. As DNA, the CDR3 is TGTGCCAGCAGTGAAGAGGCGGTCCAAGAGACCCAGTACTTC.